This T cell receptor (beta chain) was recorded in a study of vaccination effects on CD4 cells after COVID-19. The study's findings and limits: Long after vaccination, the clones induced by infection and by vaccine shrank markedly in size.

Only in-frame clones appear in the TCRdb table, and some are missing; sequencing was by immunoSEQ multiplex PCR. The sample records about 73,000 clones, around 74% being singletons. Under the ViraFEST assay, PBMC were stimulated with viral peptide pools so that antigen-specific CD4+ T cells expanded. Sequencing was performed afterwards. Isolating CD4+ T cells followed about 10 days of culture. Recipients of the vaccine had no prior SARS-CoV-2 infection and negative nucleocapsid antibodies. Trimming left V 6 bases short and J 3 bases short, with 15 bases between. Germline lookup yields CDR1 SQVTM and CDR2 ANQGSEA. CDR3 length: 14 amino acids. As to this clone: What it binds is not known.

This clonotype originated in a human donor who received a COVID-19 vaccine. The chain couples TRBV29-1 to TRBJ2-4; possibly TRBD2 for D (5 bases). Material: CD4+ T cells from PBMCs cultured with HCoV-NL63 spike peptides, obtained before COVID-19 vaccination. The CDR3 region is CSVRSGSLKNIQYF. The CDR3 nucleotides read TGCAGCGTGAGGTCGGGAAGCCTCAAAAACATTCAGTACTTC.